These 14 T cell receptor beta chains were sequenced from one sample in a study of T cell responses to AZD1222 COVID-19 vaccine. Libraries were prepared by immunoSEQ multiplex PCR; TCRdb keeps only in-frame clonotypes and omits some of them. The sample shows about 92,000 clones, roughly 86% of them seen only once. The material sequenced was peripheral blood, taken on day 0 of AZD1222 vaccination. Receptors were obtained from an adult in good health.

There are a few counts of this clone. In nucleotides, the CDR3 is TGTGCCAGCGCCCTAGCTGCATACAATGAGCAGTTCTTC. Its translation: CASALAAYNEQFF. This rearrangement joins TRBV12-3 or TRBV12-4 to TRBJ2-1; D is possibly TRBD2 (5 bases). The CDR3 runs to 13 residues. Trimming took 8 bases from V and 4 from J, leaving 12 bases between them.

V usage is TRBV5-5 and J usage is TRBJ2-1; possible D gene TRBD2, 6 bases. Germline V gene data show CDR1 as SGHKS and CDR2 as YYEKEE (reference sequence). V was pared by 5 bases and J by 0 bases, with 9 bases between. The CDR3 sequence is 14 residues long. This CDR3 reads CASRTTSSYNEQFF. CDR3 coding DNA: TGTGCCAGCAGGACGACTAGCTCCTACAATGAGCAGTTCTTC.

The chain links TRBV27 to TRBJ2-1, with 7 bases matching TRBD2. From germline, CDR1 is MNHEY and CDR2 SMNVEV (reference sequence). Trimming at V came to 5 bases and at J to 4 bases, leaving 8 bases not matched to a gene. The CDR3 runs 15 residues. CDR3 residues: CASSQVGGGYNEQFF. The CDR3 region has the DNA TGTGCCAGCAGTCAAGTGGGGGGAGGGTACAATGAGCAGTTCTTC.

This clone was detected only a few times. The rearrangement uses TRBV13 and TRBJ2-2; D not resolved. From germline, CDR1 is PRHDT and CDR2 FYEKMQ (reference sequence). The V and J ends lost 3 bases and 3 bases respectively, with 2 bases between them. The CDR3 has 12 amino acids. CDR3 amino acids: CASSLYTGELFF. For the CDR3, the DNA is TGTGCCAGCAGCTTGTACACCGGGGAGCTGTTTTTT. The full variable domain, in which reference TRBV13 and TRBJ2-2 provide the parts outside the CDR3, is AAGVIQSPRHLIKEKRETATLKCYPIPRHDTVYWYQQGPGQDPQFLISFYEKMQSDKGSIPDRFSAQQFSDYHSELNMSSLELGDSALYFCASSLYTGELFFGEGSRLTVL.

The CDR3 bases are TGCAGCGTTGAACAGGGAGATCTCCACAATGAGCAGTTCTTC. Residues: CSVEQGDLHNEQFF. This chain uses TRBV29-1 with TRBJ2-1, with D perhaps assigned TRBD1 or TRBD2 (5 bases each). The CDR3 covers 14 residues. V was shortened by 2 bases and J by 5 bases, with 13 bases between the two germline ends. Germline V gene sequence: CDR1 SQVTM, CDR2 ANQGSEA.

V and J are TRBV19 and TRBJ1-5; the D is unclear. The V and J ends lost 4 bases and 0 bases respectively, with 16 bases between them. The CDR3 length is 17 residues. Germline V lookup: CDR1 LNHDA, CDR2 SQIVND (reference sequence). CDR3 region: CASSTSPRGSSNQPQHF. In DNA, the CDR3 is TGTGCCAGTAGTACCTCACCCCGGGGATCTAGCAATCAGCCCCAGCATTTT.

V gene TRBV5-5 combines with J gene TRBJ2-1; 9 bases map to TRBD1. The CDR3 totals 15 residues. CDR1 and CDR2 (germline): SGHKS, YYEKEE (reference sequence). Trimming at V came to 4 bases and at J to 6 bases, leaving 8 bases not matched to a gene. CDR3 in amino acids: CASSPRDRVSNEQFF. The CDR3 region has the DNA TGTGCCAGCAGCCCCCGGGACAGGGTATCCAATGAGCAGTTCTTC.

The chain carries TRBV28 and TRBJ2-7; TRBD2 matches 12 bases. CDR1 MDHEN and CDR2 SYDVKM come from the germline V gene. CDR3 size: 15 residues. V lost 5 bases, J lost 2 bases, and 4 bases stayed unmatched. The CDR3 here is CASSPGLAGTYEQYF. The CDR3 DNA reads as TGTGCCAGCAGTCCCGGACTAGCGGGAACCTACGAGCAGTACTTC.

The chain employs TRBV29-1 and TRBJ2-5, with D perhaps TRBD1 (5 bases). Trimming removed 3 bases at V and 2 bases at J, with 7 bases between. Germline CDR1 SQVTM, CDR2 ANQGSEA. The CDR3 spans 12 residues. The CDR3 sequence: CSVDKGQETQYF. The CDR3 DNA sequence: TGCAGCGTTGATAAGGGGCAAGAGACCCAGTACTTC. The full variable domain, its missing parts supplied by reference TRBV29-1 and TRBJ2-5, is SAVISQKPSRDICQRGTSLTIQCQVDSQVTMMFWYRQQPGQSLTLIATANQGSEATYESGFVIDKFPISRPNLTFSTLTVSNMSPEDSSIYLCSVDKGQETQYFGPGTRLLVL.

The chain is built from TRBV5-6 and TRBJ1-2, with 8 bases aligning to TRBD1. Looked up from germline, CDR1 is SGHDT and CDR2 is YYEEEE. Trimming removed 4 bases from V and 4 bases from J; junction bases left unmatched: 6. The CDR3 runs 14 residues. This CDR3 reads CASSLDREVYGYTF. CDR3 coding DNA: TGTGCCAGCAGCCTGGACAGGGAAGTCTATGGCTACACCTTC.

This clone was seen only once. The V and J genes are TRBV27 and TRBJ2-3, with 7 positions matching TRBD2. This CDR3 has 14 residues. From germline, CDR1 is MNHEY and CDR2 SMNVEV (reference sequence). J was trimmed by 4 bases and V by 5 bases; bases with no gene match: 6. CDR3 coding DNA: TGTGCCAGCAGTCGGACTAGAGGGTCAGATACGCAGTATTTT. Translated: CASSRTRGSDTQYF.

The chain couples TRBV21-1 to TRBJ1-5; TRBD1 is the table's D call and was not checked against the DNA. TRBV21-1 is flagged as a pseudogene. This CDR3 spans 18 amino acids. CDR3 amino acids: CASSKLGKGAKWNQPQHF. The CDR3 nucleotides read TGTGCCAGCAGCAAATTAGGTAAGGGGGCGAAATGGAATCAGCCCCAGCATTTT.

This clone was observed a few times. The gene calls are TRBV7-8 and TRBJ1-2, with D perhaps matching TRBD1 (6 bases). With 5 bases removed from V and 2 bases from J, the gap between germline ends came to 12 bases. The CDR3 runs to 14 residues. The germline V gene encodes CDR1 SGHVS and CDR2 FQNEAQ. This CDR3 is CASSPRDKNYGYTF. The CDR3 nucleotides read TGTGCCAGCAGCCCCCGGGACAAGAACTATGGCTACACCTTC.

The genes are TRBV5-1 and TRBJ2-2, with D uncertain. Trimming left V 4 bases short and J 0 bases short, with 7 bases between. This CDR3 region has 14 residues. Germline V CDR1 and CDR2: SGHRS, YFSETQ. CDR3 protein: CASSVETNTGELFF. The CDR3 bases are TGCGCCAGCAGCGTAGAAACGAACACCGGGGAGCTGTTTTTT.